This passage covers 26 T cell receptor beta chains from one sample sequenced in a study of T cell repertoires in cytomegalovirus infection. One entry per CDR3 protein results from TCRdb running MiXCR on the reads. Here the sample spans a few hundred thousand distinct CDR3 sequences, about 30% being singletons. What was sequenced was PBMCs. All receptors come from a human donor in good health (CMV status not recorded). Some clones in this sample may be carry-over from other donors' samples.

The chain is built from TRBV7-2 and TRBJ2-3; D gene uncertain. Trimming shortened V by 1 base and J by 6 bases, and 8 bases separated the two germline ends. The CDR3 is 13 amino acids. From germline, CDR1 is SGHTA and CDR2 FQGNSA. The CDR3 sequence is CASSLVILDTQYF. The CDR3 DNA sequence: TGTGCCAGCAGCTTAGTGATTCTGGATACGCAGTATTTT. Full variable domain (outside the CDR3, taken from reference TRBV7-2 and TRBJ2-3): GAGVSQSPSNKVTEKGKDVELRCDPISGHTALYWYRQSLGQGLEFLIYFQGNSAPDKSGLPSDRFSAERTGGSVSTLTIQRTQQEDSAVYLCASSLVILDTQYFGPGTRLTVL.

This clonotype was seen at least ten times. J is TRBJ2-5 and V is TRBV7-2, with TRBD2 matching over 8 bases. Germline V gene lookup returns CDR1 SGHTA and CDR2 FQGNSA. Trimming took 2 bases from V and 4 from J; bases not matched to a gene: 9. The CDR3 is 16 residues long. Written as DNA, the CDR3 is TGTGCCAGCAGCTTATTGAAGCGGGAGTTCGGAGAGACCCAGTACTTC. Translated, it gives CASSLLKREFGETQYF.

The V and J genes are TRBV7-2 and TRBJ2-7; D not certain. CDR1 is SGHTA and CDR2 is FQGNSA in the germline V gene. V was pared by 1 base and J by 2 bases, with 12 bases between. This CDR3 is built from 15 residues. DNA for the CDR3: TGTGCCAGCAGCTTAGAGGTGACACTTACCTACGAGCAGTACTTC. Translating gives CASSLEVTLTYEQYF.

This clonotype occurred many times. The rearrangement links TRBV7-2 to TRBJ2-1, with D possibly TRBD2 on 5 matching bases. Germline CDR1 reads SGHTA; CDR2 reads FQGNSA. The CDR3 runs to 16 residues. The V and J ends lost 1 base and 5 bases respectively, with 15 bases between them. The CDR3 is CASSLERLGSHNEQFF. CDR3 in DNA: TGTGCCAGCAGCTTAGAACGTCTAGGGAGTCACAATGAGCAGTTCTTC.

V usage is TRBV15 and J usage is TRBJ2-1; the match to TRBD2 covers 7 bases. The CDR3 length is 13 residues. Germline CDR1 reads LNHNV; CDR2 reads YYDKDF (reference sequence). V dropped 0 bases and J dropped 10; count of bases not matched to a gene: 3. The CDR3 spells CATSRDTSEEQFF. The CDR3 DNA sequence: TGTGCCACCAGCAGAGATACTAGCGAGGAGCAGTTCTTC.

The rearrangement joins TRBV6-8 to TRBJ2-1; D not resolved. CDR1 is MNHGY, CDR2 SAAAGT, per germline. CDR3 length equals 13 residues. V shed 9 bases and J shed 4 bases, with 13 bases lying between them. In DNA form, the CDR3 reads TGTGCCAGTAGACCCTCTAGGTACAATGAGCAGTTCTTC. Amino acids: CASRPSRYNEQFF.

This CDR3 is CASSGVQSRDYEQYF. The DNA for the CDR3 is TGTGCCAGCAGTGGGGTCCAGTCGAGGGACTACGAGCAGTACTTC. The rearrangement links TRBV6-1 to TRBJ2-7, with D perhaps TRBD2 (5 bases). Germline V CDR1 and CDR2: MNHNS, SASEGT. The CDR3 is made up of 15 amino acids. Trimming stripped 4 bases from V and 3 bases from J, with 16 bases between.

This clonotype was picked up a small number of times. V is TRBV29-1 and J is TRBJ2-1; possibly TRBD2 for D (6 bases). The germline V and J ends were trimmed by 2 bases and 4 bases, with 18 bases remaining between them. Per germline, CDR1 SQVTM and CDR2 ANQGSEA. The CDR3 is made up of 16 amino acids. In DNA, the CDR3 is TGCAGCGTTGAAAGGGACTCGCTTGTCCCATACAATGAGCAGTTCTTC. Translation: CSVERDSLVPYNEQFF.

The chain joins TRBV7-8 to TRBJ1-5; D gene unclear. CDR3 length equals 14 residues. The V end lost 0 bases, the J end lost 4 bases, and 7 bases lay between the germline ends. The germline CDR1 and CDR2 sequences are SGHVS and FQNEAQ. The CDR3 nucleotides read TGTGCCAGCAGCTTAGCGCTTAGGAATCAGCCCCAGCATTTT. Translated: CASSLALRNQPQHF.

This clonotype was picked up many times. J is TRBJ2-5 and V is TRBV7-2; 10 bases are a match to TRBD2. V was pared by 4 bases and J by 5 bases, with 16 bases of the junction left unmatched. CDR1 and CDR2 (germline): SGHTA, FQGNSA. There are 18 residues in the CDR3. The CDR3 region is CASSSRWASGSADETQYF. CDR3 DNA sequence: TGTGCCAGCAGCTCCCGCTGGGCTAGCGGGAGTGCGGACGAGACCCAGTACTTC.

This clonotype was found a few times. This CDR3 is CASSQGFDQPQHF. The CDR3 bases are TGCGCCAGCAGCCAAGGGTTTGATCAGCCCCAGCATTTT. The V gene is TRBV4-1, the J gene TRBJ1-5; unclear D gene. Germline V gene sequence: CDR1 MGHRA, CDR2 YSYEKL. This CDR3 comprises 13 residues. Deletions cut 1 base from V and 5 bases from J, with 6 bases between.

There are many counts of this clonotype. The chain carries TRBV7-2 and TRBJ2-5; D is possibly TRBD1 (5 bases). The CDR3 sequence is 13 residues long. Trimming left V 4 bases short and J 2 bases short, with 8 bases between. CDR1 and CDR2 from the germline V gene are SGHTA and FQGNSA. CDR3 protein: CASSSRQQETQYF. The CDR3 DNA is TGTGCCAGCAGCTCCCGACAGCAAGAGACCCAGTACTTC.

This clonotype was counted many times. The chain links TRBV7-2 to TRBJ2-6; TRBD2 agrees at 10 bases. CDR1 and CDR2 (germline): SGHTA, FQGNSA. This CDR3 comprises 19 residues. Trimming took 2 bases from V and 0 from J; bases not matched to a gene: 7. CDR3 sequence (DNA): TGTGCCAGCAGCTTACGAGGACTAGCGGTGTTCTCTGGGGCCAACGTCCTGACTTTC. Amino acids: CASSLRGLAVFSGANVLTF.

The J gene is TRBJ1-1, the V gene TRBV20-1, with no clear D. The V end was cut by 3 bases, the J end by 0 bases, with 11 bases between. The CDR3 length is 14 residues. CDR1 is DFQATT and CDR2 is SNEGSKA in the germline V gene (reference sequence). Here the CDR3 reads CSASLQPLNTEAFF. In DNA, the CDR3 is TGCAGTGCTAGCCTTCAGCCTTTGAACACTGAAGCTTTCTTT.

The chain combines TRBV11-2 with TRBJ2-7, with 7 bases fitting TRBD2. The CDR3 totals 16 residues. Germline values: CDR1 SGHAT, CDR2 FQNNGV. V was pared by 3 bases and J by 4 bases, with 12 bases of the junction left unmatched. The CDR3 sequence is CASSFLVTAGVYEQYV. The CDR3 nucleotides are TGTGCCAGCAGCTTTCTCGTTACGGCGGGAGTGTACGAGCAGTACGTC.

The V gene is TRBV5-6, the J gene TRBJ1-2; D is uncertain. The CDR3 extends over 11 amino acids. Trimming left V 3 bases short and J 4 bases short, with 4 bases between. CDR1 is SGHDT, CDR2 YYEEEE, per germline. CDR3: CASSWSYGYTF. The CDR3 DNA is TGTGCCAGCAGCTGGAGCTATGGCTACACCTTC.

The chain joins TRBV27 to TRBJ1-2, with a weak D call TRBD1 (5 bases). The V end lost 5 bases, the J end lost 7 bases, and 20 bases lay between the germline ends. The V gene's germline CDR1 is MNHEY and CDR2 SMNVEV (reference sequence). This CDR3 contains 15 residues. The CDR3 sequence is CASSLLTDGGGGYTF. The CDR3 DNA reads TGTGCCAGCAGTCTCCTTACGGACGGGGGGGGTGGCTACACCTTC.

As regards this clonotype: The junction departs from germline at one end; a sequencing error may be responsible. The rearrangement joins TRBV19 to TRBJ2-3; 10 bases align to TRBD2. This CDR3 is 14 amino acids long. Germline loops: CDR1 LNHDA, CDR2 SQIVND (reference sequence). The CDR3 DNA reads TGTGCCGGTAGGACTAGCGGAAGCACAGATACGCAGTATTTT. It yields the protein CAGRTSGSTDTQYF.

This clonotype came up a few times. The rearrangement uses TRBV28 and TRBJ1-3; D is unclear. Trimming took off 1 base at V and 0 bases at J, with 4 bases between the two ends. The CDR3 consists of 14 residues. CDR1 and CDR2 from the germline V gene are MDHEN and SYDVKM. The CDR3 sequence is CASSLFSSGNTIYF. In DNA form, the CDR3 reads TGTGCCAGCAGTTTATTTTCCTCTGGAAACACCATATATTTT.

This clonotype has ten or more counts. The chain links TRBV12-3 or TRBV12-4 to TRBJ2-2; maybe TRBD1 (5 bases). V lost 5 bases and J lost 8, with 15 bases in between. The CDR3 runs to 14 residues. The CDR3 region is CASSKQAITGELFF. The CDR3 region has the DNA TGTGCCAGCAGTAAACAGGCGATTACGGGGGAGCTGTTTTTT.

The chain couples TRBV20-1 to TRBJ1-1, with D uncertain. This CDR3 has 13 residues. V lost 4 bases to trimming and J lost 1 base, with 10 bases between them. Per the germline V gene, CDR1 is DFQATT and CDR2 is SNEGSKA (reference sequence). The CDR3 loop is CSAKLQSNTEAFF. For the CDR3, the DNA is TGCAGTGCTAAGCTACAGTCGAACACTGAAGCTTTCTTT.

The V and J genes are TRBV2 and TRBJ2-7; no clear D. Trimming cost V 7 bases and J 0 bases, with 13 bases left between them. Germline CDR1 and CDR2: SNHLY and FYNNEI. This CDR3 spans 14 amino acids. The CDR3 sequence is CASNTGPSSYEQYF. Written as DNA, the CDR3 is TGTGCCAGCAATACGGGTCCGAGCTCCTACGAGCAGTACTTC.

The chain joins TRBV7-2 to TRBJ1-3; 7 nucleotides agree with TRBD1. Trimming took 6 bases from V and 0 from J; bases not matched to a gene: 14. CDR3 length: 18 amino acids. CDR1 and CDR2 (germline): SGHTA, FQGNSA. The DNA for the CDR3 is TGTGCCAGCAGTGACCACCTACTAGGGACAGACTCTGGAAACACCATATATTTT. This encodes CASSDHLLGTDSGNTIYF.

This chain connects TRBV2 to TRBJ2-6; TRBD1 matches 7 bases. Germline loops: CDR1 SNHLY, CDR2 FYNNEI. The CDR3 length is 16 residues. V was clipped by 4 bases and J by 0 bases; unmatched bases: 3. This CDR3 reads CASSGTGASGANVLTF. In nucleotides, the CDR3 is TGTGCCAGCAGTGGGACAGGAGCCTCTGGGGCCAACGTCCTGACTTTC.

This clonotype was found a few times. V is TRBV24-1 and J is TRBJ2-1; no clear D. CDR1 and CDR2 (germline): KGHDR, SFDVKD. V lost 5 bases and J 5 bases, leaving 6 bases between the germline ends. The CDR3 totals 12 residues. CDR3 nucleotide sequence: TGTGCCACCAGTGGAGCTGACAATGAGCAGTTCTTC. Translation gives CATSGADNEQFF.

This clonotype appeared a few times. The rearrangement links TRBV7-2 to TRBJ2-5; D call uncertain. The CDR3 totals 13 residues. Trimming removed 5 bases from V and 5 bases from J, with 12 bases in between. Germline V lookup: CDR1 SGHTA, CDR2 FQGNSA. Here the CDR3 reads CASSTLTVETQYF. The CDR3 DNA reads TGTGCCAGCAGCACCCTCACCGTGGAGACCCAGTACTTC.